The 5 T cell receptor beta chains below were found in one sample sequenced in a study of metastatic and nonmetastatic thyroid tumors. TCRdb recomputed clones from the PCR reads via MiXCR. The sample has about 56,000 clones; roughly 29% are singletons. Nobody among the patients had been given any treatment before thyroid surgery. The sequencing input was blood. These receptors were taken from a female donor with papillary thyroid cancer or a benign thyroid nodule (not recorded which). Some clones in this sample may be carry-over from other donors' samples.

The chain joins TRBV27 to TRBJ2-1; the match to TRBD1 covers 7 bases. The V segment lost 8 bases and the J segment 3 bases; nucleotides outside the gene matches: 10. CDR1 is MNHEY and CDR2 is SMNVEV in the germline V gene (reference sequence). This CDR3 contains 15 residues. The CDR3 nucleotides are TGTGCCAGCTTTCTGAAGGGGGCGAACTACAATGAGCAGTTCTTC. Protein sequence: CASFLKGANYNEQFF.

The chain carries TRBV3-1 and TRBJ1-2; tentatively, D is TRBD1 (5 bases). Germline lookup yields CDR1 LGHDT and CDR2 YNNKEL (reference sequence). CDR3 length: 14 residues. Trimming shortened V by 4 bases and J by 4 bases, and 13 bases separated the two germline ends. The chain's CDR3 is CASSLQGLSYGYTF. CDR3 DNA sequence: TGTGCCAGCAGCCTGCAGGGACTGAGCTATGGCTACACCTTC.

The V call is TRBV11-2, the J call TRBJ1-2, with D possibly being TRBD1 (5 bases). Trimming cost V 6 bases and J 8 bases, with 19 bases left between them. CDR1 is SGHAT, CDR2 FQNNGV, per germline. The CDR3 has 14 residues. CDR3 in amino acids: CASSRGRGVQGYTF. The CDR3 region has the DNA TGTGCCAGCAGTCGCGGGCGGGGGGTACAAGGCTACACCTTC.

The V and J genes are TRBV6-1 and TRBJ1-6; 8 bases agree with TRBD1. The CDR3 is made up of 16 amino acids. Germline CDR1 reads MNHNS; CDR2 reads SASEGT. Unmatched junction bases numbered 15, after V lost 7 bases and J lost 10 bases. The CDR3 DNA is TGTGCCAGCATCCTAAGACCGGGACAGGTGGGATCACCCCTCCACTTT. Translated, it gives CASILRPGQVGSPLHF.

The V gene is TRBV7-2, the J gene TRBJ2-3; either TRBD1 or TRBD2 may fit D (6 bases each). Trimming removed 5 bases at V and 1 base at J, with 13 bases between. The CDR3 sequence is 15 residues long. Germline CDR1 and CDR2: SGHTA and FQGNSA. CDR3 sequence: CASSPGGGGTDTQYF. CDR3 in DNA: TGTGCCAGCAGCCCCGGGGGCGGGGGCACAGATACGCAGTATTTT.